This TCR beta chain stems from a study of shared clonotypes between healthy human individuals. Regarding the study as a whole: Larger estimated richness was generally seen in naive subsets than in memory subsets. Clonotype sharing among donors was thought likely to change with sequencing depth.

CDR1 and CDR2 from the germline V gene are SNHLY and FYNNEI. Trimming took off 7 bases at V and 5 bases at J, with 8 bases between the two ends. This CDR3 has 12 residues. The split of CD4+ cells yielded CD45RA+ naive and CD45RA-negative memory subsets. Generated by immunoSEQ multiplex PCR, the TCRdb table keeps only in-frame clones and is missing some. The sample carries under 2,500,000 clones, about 94% recorded once. With regard to this clone: Its antigen is not identified.

The chain employs TRBV2 and TRBJ1-4, with a weak D call TRBD1 (5 bases). The clonotype was recovered from a man younger than 35 in good health. What was sequenced was naive CD4+ T cells sorted from blood. Subset meaning: CD45RA+ positively selected. The CDR3 bases are TGTGCCAGCACTAGACAGAATGAAAAACTGTTTTTT. Its translation: CASTRQNEKLFF.